The text below deals with one T cell receptor beta chain. The data stem from a study of blood T cell repertoires in COVID-19. The method was immunoSEQ multiplex PCR; TCRdb's version includes in-frame clones alone and lacks a portion of them. The data contain about 370,000 clones, 80% to 90% of them singletons. The CDR3 extends over 13 amino acids. Trimming stripped 3 bases from V and 6 bases from J, with 10 bases between. In germline, CDR1 is LNHDA, CDR2 SQIVND (reference sequence). The rearrangement uses TRBV19 and TRBJ2-3; no reliable D call. The sequencing sample was made of PBMCs or T cells enriched from blood (not recorded which). This sequence was found in a man younger than 35 who had recovered from COVID-19. CDR3 sequence (DNA): TGTGCCAGTAGTATCGAGTACCGGGATACGCAGTATTTT. Its protein product is CASSIEYRDTQYF.